This T cell receptor (beta chain) was identified in a study of T-cell memory formation after mild COVID-19. This clonotype was detected many times. Its antigen is unidentified. Broader study findings: Among contracting clones, CD4+ were mainly CM/EM and CD8+ enriched in EMRA.

TCRdb processed the 5' RACE reads anew with MiXCR; each CDR3 protein has one entry. The repertoire holds approximately 300,000 distinct CDR3 sequences, with 8% to 9% as singletons. The sequence was collected from a man younger than 30 who had mild COVID-19 (a few samples of this study predate the infection). Cell type and time point are not known. The sequenced material came from PBMCs or a T cell subset sorted from them (not recorded which).

The CDR3 DNA follows: TGTGCCAGCAGCTTAACGGGGGGTCTAGATACGCAGTATTTT. It yields the protein CASSLTGGLDTQYF. The gene calls are TRBV7-9 and TRBJ2-3; 7 bases map to TRBD2. This CDR3 spans 14 amino acids. Germline-derived CDR1 and CDR2 are SEHNR and FQNEAQ (reference sequence). V lost 2 bases, J lost 5 bases, and 4 bases stayed unmatched.